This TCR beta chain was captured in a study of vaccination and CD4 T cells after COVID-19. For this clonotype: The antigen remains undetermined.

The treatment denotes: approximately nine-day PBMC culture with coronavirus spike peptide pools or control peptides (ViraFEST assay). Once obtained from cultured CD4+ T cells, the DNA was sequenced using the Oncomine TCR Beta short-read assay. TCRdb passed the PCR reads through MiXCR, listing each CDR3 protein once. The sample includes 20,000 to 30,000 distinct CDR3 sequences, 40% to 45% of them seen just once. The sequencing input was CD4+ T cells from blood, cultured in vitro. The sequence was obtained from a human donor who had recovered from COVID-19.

The CDR3 DNA is TGTGCCAGCAGCTTAGTTGGCAAGAACTATGGCTACACCTTC. Protein: CASSLVGKNYGYTF. This chain connects TRBV7-2 to TRBJ1-2; D not resolved. The CDR3 is 14 amino acids. Germline V gene lookup returns CDR1 SGHTA and CDR2 FQGNSA. The V end lost 1 base, the J end lost 2 bases, and 8 bases lay between the germline ends.